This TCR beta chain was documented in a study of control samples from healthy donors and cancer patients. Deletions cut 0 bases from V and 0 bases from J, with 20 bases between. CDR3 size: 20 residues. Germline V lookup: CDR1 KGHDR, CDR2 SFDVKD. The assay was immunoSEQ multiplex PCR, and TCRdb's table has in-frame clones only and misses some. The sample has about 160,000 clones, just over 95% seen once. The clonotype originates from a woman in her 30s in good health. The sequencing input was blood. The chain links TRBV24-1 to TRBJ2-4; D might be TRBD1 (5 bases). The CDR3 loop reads CATSDLRSPRQFLAKNIQYF. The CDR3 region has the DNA TGTGCCACCAGTGATTTGCGGTCTCCCCGACAGTTTCTAGCCAAAAACATTCAGTACTTC.